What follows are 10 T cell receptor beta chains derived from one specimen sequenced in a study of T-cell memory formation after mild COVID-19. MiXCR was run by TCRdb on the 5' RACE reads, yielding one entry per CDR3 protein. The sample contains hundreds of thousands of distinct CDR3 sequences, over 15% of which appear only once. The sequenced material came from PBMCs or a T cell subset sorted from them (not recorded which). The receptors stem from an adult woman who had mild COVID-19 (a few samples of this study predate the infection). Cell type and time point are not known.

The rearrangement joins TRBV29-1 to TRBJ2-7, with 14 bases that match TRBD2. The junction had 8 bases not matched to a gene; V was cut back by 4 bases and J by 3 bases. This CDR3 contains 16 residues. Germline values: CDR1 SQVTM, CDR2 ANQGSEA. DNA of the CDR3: TGCAGCGTTGCGGGACTAGCGGGAGTAGGGATCTACGAGCAGTACTTC. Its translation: CSVAGLAGVGIYEQYF.

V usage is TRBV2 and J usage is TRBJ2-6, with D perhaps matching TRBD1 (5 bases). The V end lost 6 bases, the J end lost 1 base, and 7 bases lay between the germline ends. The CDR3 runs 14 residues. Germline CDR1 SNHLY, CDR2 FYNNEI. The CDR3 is CASRQGSGANVLTF. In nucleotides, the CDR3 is TGTGCCAGCAGGCAGGGTTCTGGGGCCAACGTCCTGACTTTC. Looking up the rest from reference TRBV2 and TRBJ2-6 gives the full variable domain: EPEVTQTPSHQVTQMGQEVILRCVPISNHLYFYWYRQILGQKVEFLVSFYNNEISEKSEIFDDQFSVERPDGSNFTLKIRSTKLEDSAMYFCASRQGSGANVLTFGAGSRLTVL.

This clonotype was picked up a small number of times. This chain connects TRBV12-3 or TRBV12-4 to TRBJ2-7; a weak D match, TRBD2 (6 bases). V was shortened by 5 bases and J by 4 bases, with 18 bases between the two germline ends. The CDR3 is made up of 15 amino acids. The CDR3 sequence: CASSPDPGVRYEQYF. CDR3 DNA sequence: TGTGCCAGCAGTCCCGATCCGGGGGTGCGATACGAGCAGTACTTC.

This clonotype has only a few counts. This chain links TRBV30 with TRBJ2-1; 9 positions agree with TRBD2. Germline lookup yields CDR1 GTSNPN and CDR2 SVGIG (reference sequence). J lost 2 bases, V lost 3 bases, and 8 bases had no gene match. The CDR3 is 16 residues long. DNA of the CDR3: TGTGCCTGGAGCGGCCATAGCGGGGGTACCTACAATGAGCAGTTCTTC. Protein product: CAWSGHSGGTYNEQFF.

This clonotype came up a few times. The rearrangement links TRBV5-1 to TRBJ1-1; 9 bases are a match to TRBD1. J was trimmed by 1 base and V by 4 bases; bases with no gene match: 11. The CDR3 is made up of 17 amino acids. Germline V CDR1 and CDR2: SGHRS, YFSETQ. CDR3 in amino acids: CASSVRQGDYQNTEAFF. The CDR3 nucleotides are TGCGCCAGCAGCGTTCGACAGGGGGATTACCAGAACACTGAAGCTTTCTTT. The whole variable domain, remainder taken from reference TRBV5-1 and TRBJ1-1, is KAGVTQTPRYLIKTRGQQVTLSCSPISGHRSVSWYQQTPGQGLQFLFEYFSETQRNKGNFPGRFSGRQFSNSRSEMNVSTLELGDSALYLCASSVRQGDYQNTEAFFGQGTRLTVV.

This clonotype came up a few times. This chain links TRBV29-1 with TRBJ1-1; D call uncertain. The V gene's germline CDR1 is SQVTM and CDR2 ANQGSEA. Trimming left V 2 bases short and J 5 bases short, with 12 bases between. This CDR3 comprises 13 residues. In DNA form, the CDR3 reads TGCAGCGTTGAACGCAACCTGGGGACTGAAGCTTTCTTT. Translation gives CSVERNLGTEAFF.

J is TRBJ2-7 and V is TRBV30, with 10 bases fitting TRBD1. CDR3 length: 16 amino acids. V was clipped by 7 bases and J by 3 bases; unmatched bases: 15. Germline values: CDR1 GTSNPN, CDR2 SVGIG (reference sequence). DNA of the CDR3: TGTGCCTCTTATGACAGGGGGCCATTTGGTCGCTACGAGCAGTACTTC. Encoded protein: CASYDRGPFGRYEQYF.

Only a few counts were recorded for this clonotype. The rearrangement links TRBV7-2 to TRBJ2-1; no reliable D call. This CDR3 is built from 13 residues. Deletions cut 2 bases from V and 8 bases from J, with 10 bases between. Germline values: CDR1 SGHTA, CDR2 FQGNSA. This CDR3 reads CASSLTARDEQFF. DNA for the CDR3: TGTGCCAGCAGCTTAACGGCCCGCGATGAGCAGTTCTTC.

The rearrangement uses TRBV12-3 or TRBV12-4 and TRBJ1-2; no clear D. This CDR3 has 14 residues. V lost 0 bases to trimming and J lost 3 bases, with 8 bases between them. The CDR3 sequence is CASSLAGVDYGYTF. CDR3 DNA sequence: TGTGCCAGCAGTTTAGCCGGGGTTGACTATGGCTACACCTTC.

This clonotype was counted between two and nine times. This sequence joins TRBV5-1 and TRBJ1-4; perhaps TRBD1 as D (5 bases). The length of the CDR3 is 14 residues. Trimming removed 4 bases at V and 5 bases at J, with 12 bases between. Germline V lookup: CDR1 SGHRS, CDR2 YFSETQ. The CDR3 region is CASSLDSPNEKLFF. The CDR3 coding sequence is TGCGCCAGCAGCCTCGACAGCCCGAATGAAAAACTGTTTTTT. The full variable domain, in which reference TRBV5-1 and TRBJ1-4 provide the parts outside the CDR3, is KAGVTQTPRYLIKTRGQQVTLSCSPISGHRSVSWYQQTPGQGLQFLFEYFSETQRNKGNFPGRFSGRQFSNSRSEMNVSTLELGDSALYLCASSLDSPNEKLFFGSGTQLSVL.